The text below deals with one T cell receptor beta chain. This clone was observed once. Its antigen is unknown. Per-base quality was not reported, and no clone a single base away is much larger than it. This sample was included in a study of shared clonotypes between healthy human individuals (dated by TCRdb to between 2020 and 2021). A note on the overall study: The cohort comprised two women and three men aged 18 to 49 years. Per donor, leukapheresis produced somewhere between about 0.85 and 10 billion PBMCs. For each donor, CD4 naive and CD4 memory were each given three plates, CD8 naive was given two plates, and CD8 memory was given one plate. Libraries were prepared and TCR repertoires were sequenced by different laboratories using diverse techniques, in order to increase sequencing depth and limit assay-specific biases. Blood TCR repertoires of about 5 healthy adults were deeply sequenced to estimate repertoire size and the extent of clonotype sharing between individuals.

There are 13 amino acids in the CDR3, from cysteine to phenylalanine inclusive. Of all the DNA, just the CDR3 is kept, 39 bases in frame from base 1. According to the germline V gene (reference sequence), CDR1 reads LNHNV and CDR2 reads YYDKDF. V is cut by 0 bases and J by 9 bases, and the space between the germline ends is 9 bases. Using the deep immunoSEQ assay, TCR CDR3 regions were amplified from genomic DNA by multiplex PCR. Genomic DNA extracted from each cell subset was distributed evenly over all wells of several immunoSEQ 96-well plates, and each plate served as one replicate. For sorted subsets, roughly 0.2 ug genomic DNA, equal to 25,000 to 35,000 T cell genomes, was loaded into each replicate PCR. Purified libraries were measured with a Qubit 3.0 fluorometer, size-checked on a Bioanalyzer 2100, and measured again with the KAPA Library Quantification kit. A separate single-read 150-cycle Illumina NextSeq 550 flow cell was used to sequence each immunoSEQ 96-well plate. The published analysis was carried out like this. Because the immunoSEQ output included only junctional sequences and no quality scores, the filtering could not be the same as the filtering used for full-length reads. To assign V/J genes and CDR3, sequences were annotated against IMGT germline references using PyIR, a Python wrapper for IgBLAST v1.9. Reads were filtered out if the reads had weak V/J assignments (E-value above 1e-6), no CDR3, stop codons, out-of-frame junctions, or ambiguous translated residues. V3J clonotypes were defined as sequences sharing the same inferred V gene, J gene, and CDR3 amino acid sequence. Percentage overlap between repertoires was computed as shared unique clonotypes divided by the size of the smaller repertoire. Three approaches were used to assess repertoire richness: RTK rarefaction, the Chao1 estimator, and Recon v2.1 estimates of unobserved clonotypes. Generation probabilities were computed with OLGA for all TCRbeta clonotypes obtained by the gDNA method from four donors. The clones in this table, taken by TCRdb from immuneACCESS, are in-frame only. Not every clone is retained; where verified, under half of the shortfall comes from an unresolved V gene, and the cause of the rest is unknown. The D gene and trimming were derived from the DNA, and the V and J assignments and clone size from that table. The sample table lists roughly 2.1 million clones, about 93% of them with a count of one. The ten most abundant clones make up around 1.7% of the sample.

For the CD8 naive samples, CD45RO-negative cells were positively selected for CCR7, yielding a CD45RA+CCR7+ population from which TemRA cells were excluded. Healthy HIV-negative adults with no recently reported acute infections or vaccinations were included as donors. All donors were Caucasian adults living in Nashville, Tennessee, USA. Blood was obtained by leukapheresis, after which PBMCs were separated by Ficoll-Histopaque density gradient centrifugation and cryopreserved in liquid nitrogen vapor phase. Analytical flow cytometry was used to check the purity and quantity of every magnetically sorted T cell population. Genomic DNA was isolated from every sorted fraction and measured by UV absorbance on a Nanodrop 2000c. Results and caveats for the whole study, not just this receptor: Pairwise subsampling indicated that sequencing depth was expected to affect the degree of clonotype sharing among donors. Estimated clonotype richness was generally larger for naive than for memory subsets. Incomplete sequencing was indicated by rarefaction of sorted-subset datasets, despite the large sequencing depth. Only blood was sampled, and tissue TCR repertoires likely differ from those in blood. Across a few donors, roughly 5.1% of naive CD4, approximately 3.5% of naive CD8, about 2% of memory CD4, and over 0.35% of memory CD8 clonotypes were shared. Compared with non-shared clonotypes, clonotypes shared by all four sorted-subset donors had higher generation probabilities. Because the study included a small number of donors, the genetic and exposure-history diversity represented was limited.

Rearrangement joined TRBV15 to TRBJ2-1; 5 matching bases give a weak D call of TRBD2. Sequenced sample: naive CD8+ T cells from PBMCs. The cell subset or site label on this specimen signifies: CD45RA+CCR7+. This clonotype was sampled from a man younger than 30 in good health. Some clones in this sample may be carry-over from other donors' samples. This receptor has the CDR3 CATSRDRGGEQFF. The sequenced DNA is TGTGCCACCAGCAGAGACCGGGGTGGTGAGCAGTTCTTC.